Listed here is a single TCR beta chain. Germline-derived CDR1 and CDR2 are SEHNR and FQNEAQ (reference sequence). The CDR3 consists of 14 residues. The V gene lost 2 bases and the J gene lost 6 bases, with 13 bases spanning the gap. These data come from a study of blood T cell repertoires in COVID-19. Authors' data handling: How many nucleated cells were present was estimated from reference gene primer amplification. Using immunoSEQ multiplex PCR, the repertoire was profiled, and TCRdb retains in-frame clones only, with some absent. The V and J calls and clone size were taken over from that table, and D and trimming were inferred from the DNA. The sample comprises about 260,000 clones, 75% to 90% of which are singletons, and approximately 1.5% rests with the top ten.

The chain uses TRBV7-9 and TRBJ1-2; D remains unclear. Sequences were obtained from peripheral blood. This receptor was taken from a woman aged 40 to 49 who had recovered from COVID-19. CDR3 coding DNA: TGTGCCAGCAGCTTACTCTGGGAGGTAGATGGCTACACCTTC. It codes for CASSLLWEVDGYTF.